This paragraph reports one TCR beta chain. CDR3 length: 15 amino acids. Looked up from germline, CDR1 is KGHSH and CDR2 is LQKENI. V dropped 2 bases and J dropped 1 base, with 11 bases sitting between them. This entry is derived from a study of blood T cell repertoires in COVID-19. Original processing methods: Counts of nucleated cells, estimated from reference gene primer amplification, were obtained. Sequenced by immunoSEQ multiplex PCR; TCRdb stores in-frame clones only, minus some. V, J and clone size derive from that table, while D and trimming were established from the DNA sequence. Of around 480,000 clones in the sample, around 88% were seen once.

The receptor comes from a woman aged 50 to 60 with COVID-19, enrolled during active disease. Sequencing was performed on peripheral blood. The chain joins TRBV18 to TRBJ1-1, with a possible D match to TRBD1 (5 bases). The CDR3 loop reads CASSPGPTGNTEAFF. The CDR3 bases are TGTGCCAGCTCACCAGGGCCCACAGGGAACACTGAAGCTTTCTTT.